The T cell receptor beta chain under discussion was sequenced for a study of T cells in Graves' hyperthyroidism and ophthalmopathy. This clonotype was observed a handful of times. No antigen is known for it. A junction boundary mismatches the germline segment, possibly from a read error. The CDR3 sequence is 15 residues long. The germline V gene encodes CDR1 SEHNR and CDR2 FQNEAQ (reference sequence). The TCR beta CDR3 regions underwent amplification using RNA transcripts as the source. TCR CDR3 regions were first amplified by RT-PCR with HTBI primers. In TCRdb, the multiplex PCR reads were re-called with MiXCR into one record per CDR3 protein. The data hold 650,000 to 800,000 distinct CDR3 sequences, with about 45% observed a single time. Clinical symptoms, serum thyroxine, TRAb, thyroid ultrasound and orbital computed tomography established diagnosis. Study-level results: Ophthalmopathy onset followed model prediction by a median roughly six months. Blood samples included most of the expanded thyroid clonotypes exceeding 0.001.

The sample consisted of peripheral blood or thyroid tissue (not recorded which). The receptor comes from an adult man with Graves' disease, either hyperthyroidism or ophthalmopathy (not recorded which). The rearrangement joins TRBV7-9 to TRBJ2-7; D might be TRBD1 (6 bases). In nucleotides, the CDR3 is TGCGCCAGCAGTGAGCAGGGGCTAGGCTCCTACGAGCAGTACTTC. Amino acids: CASSEQGLGSYEQYF. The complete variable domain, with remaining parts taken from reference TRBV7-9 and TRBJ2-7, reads DTGVSQNPRHKITKRGQNVTFRCDPISEHNRLYWYRQTLGQGPEFLTYFQNEAQLEKSRLLSDRFSAERPKGSFSTLEIQRTEQGDSAMYLCASSEQGLGSYEQYFGPGTRLTVT.